What follows are 19 T cell receptor beta chains derived from one specimen sequenced in a study of cytomegalovirus exposure and HLA in healthy donors. 13 Jbeta primers and 60 Vbeta primers were used for the PCR. Profiling relied on immunoSEQ multiplex PCR, and the TCRdb table lists in-frame clones only, not all of them. The table has 150,000 or so clones, 60% to 80% seen once. Material: PBMCs. The origin of the receptors is a woman aged 50 to 65 in good health and CMV-seropositive.

This clone was counted between two and nine times. The chain combines TRBV12-2 with TRBJ2-7; whether TRBD2, the table's D call, matches the DNA was not checked. TRBV12-2 is designated a pseudogene. The CDR3 length is 16 residues. This CDR3 reads CASRLASGTGSYEQYF. In DNA form, the CDR3 reads TGTGCAAGTCGCTTAGCCTCGGGCACGGGGTCCTACGAGCAGTACTTC.

Here the CDR3 DNA reads TGTGCCAGCAGCTCGGACAGGGAGGGATTTAACTATGGCTACACCTTC. Translating it yields CASSSDREGFNYGYTF. The chain uses TRBV5-5 and TRBJ1-2; the match to TRBD1 covers 8 bases. This CDR3 contains 16 residues. V shed 3 bases, J shed 1 base, and the junction held 8 bases outside the gene matches. The germline V gene encodes CDR1 SGHKS and CDR2 YYEKEE (reference sequence).

The chain has TRBV2 and TRBJ1-5, with 9 nucleotides matching TRBD1. The CDR3 loop spans 15 amino acids. Germline V gene data show CDR1 as SNHLY and CDR2 as FYNNEI. The junction had 3 bases not matched to a gene; V was cut back by 6 bases and J by 0 bases. CDR3 protein: CASRDRGYSNQPQHF. The CDR3 region has the DNA TGTGCCAGCAGGGACAGGGGATATAGCAATCAGCCCCAGCATTTT.

This clone was counted a single time. The chain employs TRBV10-3 and TRBJ2-3, with 13 bases identical to TRBD2. Trimming removed 0 bases from V and 3 bases from J; junction bases left unmatched: 6. CDR1 and CDR2 (germline): ENHRY, SYGVKD. This CDR3 has 18 amino acids. The chain's CDR3 is CAISESRTSGSITDTQYF. In nucleotides, the CDR3 is TGTGCCATCAGTGAGTCCAGGACTAGCGGGAGTATAACAGATACGCAGTATTTT.

This chain connects TRBV4-1 to TRBJ2-1, with 16 nucleotides matching TRBD2. With V trimmed by 2 bases and J by 6 bases, 7 bases remained unmatched. The CDR3 has 18 residues. Germline CDR1 MGHRA, CDR2 YSYEKL. The CDR3 spells CASSQQGLAGGWGNEQFF. The DNA for the CDR3 is TGCGCCAGCAGCCAACAGGGACTAGCGGGGGGGTGGGGCAATGAGCAGTTCTTC.

V and J are TRBV10-3 and TRBJ2-2; 10 nucleotides match TRBD1. V was pared by 0 bases and J by 4 bases, with 2 bases of the junction left unmatched. The CDR3 covers 16 residues. Germline V gene sequence: CDR1 ENHRY, CDR2 SYGVKD. Here the CDR3 DNA reads TGTGCCATCAGTGAGTCCGGGACAGGGGCCACCGGGGAGCTGTTTTTT. Amino acids: CAISESGTGATGELFF.

The chain couples TRBV7-2 to TRBJ2-7; the match to TRBD2 covers 9 bases. Germline V lookup: CDR1 SGHTA, CDR2 FQGNSA. The CDR3 runs to 14 residues. V gave up 5 bases and J gave up 3 bases; unmatched junction bases: 5. This CDR3 reads CASSPPAGGYEQYF. Here the CDR3 DNA reads TGTGCCAGCAGCCCCCCAGCGGGGGGCTACGAGCAGTACTTC.

The chain is built from TRBV19 and TRBJ1-2; perhaps TRBD1 as D (6 bases). The CDR3 has 15 residues. The V end lost 7 bases, the J end lost 10 bases, and 25 bases lay between the germline ends. Germline CDR1 is LNHDA and CDR2 is SQIVND (reference sequence). CDR3 sequence reads: CASTLVGAVSQDYTF. The DNA for the CDR3 is TGTGCCAGTACCCTGGTGGGGGCGGTGAGTCAAGACTACACCTTC.

V and J are TRBV7-2 and TRBJ2-3; D perhaps matches TRBD2 (6 bases). There are 14 residues in the CDR3. V lost 5 bases and J lost 8, with 17 bases in between. CDR1 SGHTA and CDR2 FQGNSA come from the germline V gene. In DNA, the CDR3 is TGTGCCAGCAGCCCGCCCTCGGCCGGGGGTACGCAGTATTTT. Translating it yields CASSPPSAGGTQYF. The full variable domain, with the rest looked up from reference TRBV7-2 and TRBJ2-3, is GAGVSQSPSNKVTEKGKDVELRCDPISGHTALYWYRQSLGQGLEFLIYFQGNSAPDKSGLPSDRFSAERTGGSVSTLTIQRTQQEDSAVYLCASSPPSAGGTQYFGPGTRLTVL.

This clone came up once. The chain carries TRBV5-6 and TRBJ1-5; D is perhaps TRBD1 (5 bases). Per the germline V gene, CDR1 is SGHDT and CDR2 is YYEEEE. The V and J ends lost 4 bases and 4 bases respectively, with 15 bases between them. This CDR3 region has 15 residues. The CDR3 sequence: CASSRNGGTNQPQHF. In DNA form, the CDR3 reads TGTGCCAGCAGCCGTAACGGTGGGACTAATCAGCCCCAGCATTTT.

This clone was counted between two and nine times. An end of the junction differs from the germline gene, which may be a read error. The chain combines TRBV7-7 with TRBJ2-2; 7 bases are a match to TRBD1. The CDR3 consists of 13 residues. Germline V gene lookup returns CDR1 SSHAT and CDR2 FNYEAQ (reference sequence). The CDR3 sequence: CASSSTGPGELFF. As DNA, the CDR3 is TGTGCTAGCAGCTCGACAGGGCCCGGGGAGCTGTTTTTT.

This chain connects TRBV9 to TRBJ1-2, with no clear D. The CDR3 consists of 13 residues. Germline V gene lookup returns CDR1 SGDLS and CDR2 YYNGEE. The V gene lost 4 bases and the J gene lost 3 bases, with 10 bases spanning the gap. Here the CDR3 reads CASSNPRDYGYTF. CDR3 nucleotide sequence: TGTGCCAGCAGCAACCCGCGGGACTATGGCTACACCTTC.

The rearrangement links TRBV30 to TRBJ1-1; 7 bases line up with TRBD1. This CDR3 region has 14 residues. Germline lookup yields CDR1 GTSNPN and CDR2 SVGIG (reference sequence). The J segment lost 2 bases and the V segment lost 3 bases, leaving 6 bases of the junction unmatched. CDR3 sequence (DNA): TGTGCCTGGAGGTTCCGGGACAGAAACACTGAAGCTTTCTTT. It specifies CAWRFRDRNTEAFF.

The V and J genes are TRBV5-6 and TRBJ1-5, with D perhaps TRBD1 (5 bases). The CDR3 extends over 19 amino acids. CDR1 and CDR2 from the germline V gene are SGHDT and YYEEEE. Trimming removed 0 bases from V and 1 base from J, with 20 bases in between. CDR3 DNA: TGTGCCAGCAGCTTGGTCCCCACTTCCCAGGGAGGAAGCAATCAGCCCCAGCATTTT. Translating it yields CASSLVPTSQGGSNQPQHF.

J is TRBJ1-2 and V is TRBV4-1; tentatively, D is TRBD1 (6 bases). V was clipped by 4 bases and J by 2 bases, with 14 bases between them. The germline CDR1 and CDR2 sequences are MGHRA and YSYEKL. The CDR3 consists of 15 residues. CDR3 in amino acids: CASSPSKTGNYGYTF. For the CDR3, the DNA is TGCGCCAGCAGCCCATCTAAAACAGGGAACTATGGCTACACCTTC.

As regards this clone: A much larger clone differs from this one at a single base, so this may be a read error. The V gene is TRBV5-4, the J gene TRBJ1-1; D may be TRBD1 (5 bases). Trimming took off 4 bases at V and 4 bases at J, with 5 bases between the two ends. Germline CDR1 is SGHNT and CDR2 is YYREEE (reference sequence). The CDR3 length is 11 residues. The CDR3 sequence is CASSQGTEAFF. CDR3 bases: TGTGCCAGCAGCCAGGGCACTGAAGCTTTCTTT. The full variable domain, completed using reference TRBV5-4 and TRBJ1-1, is ETGVTQSPTHLIKTRGQQVTLRCSSQSGHNTVSWYQQALGQGPQFIFQYYREEENGRGNFPPRFSGLQFPNYSSELNVNALELDDSALYLCASSQGTEAFFGQGTRLTVV.

The CDR3 reads CASSEFHRQGANYGYTF. The CDR3 DNA reads TGCGCCAGCAGTGAGTTTCACAGACAGGGGGCTAACTATGGCTACACCTTC. The chain carries TRBV10-2 and TRBJ1-2, with TRBD1 matching 9 bases. This CDR3 is built from 17 residues. J was trimmed by 0 bases and V by 1 base; bases with no gene match: 6. Germline lookup yields CDR1 WSHSY and CDR2 SAAADI.

Only one count was recorded for this clone. The rearrangement joins TRBV5-1 to TRBJ2-3, with 9 bases lining up with TRBD2. Germline V gene sequence: CDR1 SGHRS, CDR2 YFSETQ. The length of the CDR3 is 16 residues. The J segment lost 2 bases and the V segment lost 0 bases, leaving 4 bases of the junction unmatched. The CDR3 here is CASSLGLADSTDTQYF. The DNA of the CDR3 is TGCGCCAGCAGCTTGGGACTAGCGGACTCCACAGATACGCAGTATTTT.

In this sample, this clone turned up a few times. The chain employs TRBV27 and TRBJ1-2; TRBD1 agrees at 8 bases. CDR1 is MNHEY, CDR2 SMNVEV, per germline (reference sequence). The length of the CDR3 is 17 residues. Unmatched junction bases numbered 16, after V lost 6 bases and J lost 4 bases. CDR3 residues: CASRPGQGWRQGYGYTF. In nucleotides, the CDR3 is TGTGCCAGCAGACCCGGACAGGGCTGGAGGCAGGGCTATGGCTACACCTTC.